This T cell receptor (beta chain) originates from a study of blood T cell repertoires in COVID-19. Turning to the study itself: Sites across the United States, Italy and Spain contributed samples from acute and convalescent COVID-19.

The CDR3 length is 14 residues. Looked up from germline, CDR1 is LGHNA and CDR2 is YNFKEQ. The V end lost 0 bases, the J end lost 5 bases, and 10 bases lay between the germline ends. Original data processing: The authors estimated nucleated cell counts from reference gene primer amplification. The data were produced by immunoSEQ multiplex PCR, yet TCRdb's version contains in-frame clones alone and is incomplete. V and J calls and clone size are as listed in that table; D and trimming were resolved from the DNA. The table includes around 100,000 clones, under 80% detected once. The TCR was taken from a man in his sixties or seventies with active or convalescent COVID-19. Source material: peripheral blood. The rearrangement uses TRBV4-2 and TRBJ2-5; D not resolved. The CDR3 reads CASSQELGRETQYF. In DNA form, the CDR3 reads TGTGCCAGCAGCCAAGAACTGGGCAGGGAGACCCAGTACTTC.